This TCR beta chain was recovered during a study of tissue T cells after allogeneic stem cell transplantation. Study results and caveats: Anatomically similar tissues had similar TCR repertoires within each patient.

Assay: immunoSEQ multiplex PCR; the TCRdb copy retains only in-frame clones and omits some. The sample holds several thousand clones, 45% seen once. Indicated time point: mouse harvest day 14 after allogeneic transplant. Mouse grafts combined 10^7 T-cell-depleted bone marrow cells with 10^6 splenic CD5+ T cells. Mice had MHC-mismatched B6 into BALB/c GVHD, sampled day 7 or 14. A note on this clone: Antigen specificity is unknown. Mouse germline and gene names are used. The CDR3 extends 1 residue past the end of the read, so its final part is completed from the germline J gene. The sample carries other DNA sequences with the same CDR3.

This CDR3 contains 14 residues. Germline CDR1 KGHPV, CDR2 FQNQEV (reference sequence). V was cut by 3 bases and J by 0 bases, with 9 bases left in between. The chain joins TRBV26 to TRBJ2-7, with TRBD1 as a possible D gene (5 bases). This receptor was identified in a female BALB/c mouse given C57BL/6 T cells with graft-versus-host disease after an allogeneic hematopoietic cell transplant. The sequencing sample was made of gut tissue. The CDR3 region is CASSLGQSSYEQYF. The CDR3 DNA, read in part, is TGTGCCAGCAGTCTCGGACAAAGCTCCTATGAACAGTAC.